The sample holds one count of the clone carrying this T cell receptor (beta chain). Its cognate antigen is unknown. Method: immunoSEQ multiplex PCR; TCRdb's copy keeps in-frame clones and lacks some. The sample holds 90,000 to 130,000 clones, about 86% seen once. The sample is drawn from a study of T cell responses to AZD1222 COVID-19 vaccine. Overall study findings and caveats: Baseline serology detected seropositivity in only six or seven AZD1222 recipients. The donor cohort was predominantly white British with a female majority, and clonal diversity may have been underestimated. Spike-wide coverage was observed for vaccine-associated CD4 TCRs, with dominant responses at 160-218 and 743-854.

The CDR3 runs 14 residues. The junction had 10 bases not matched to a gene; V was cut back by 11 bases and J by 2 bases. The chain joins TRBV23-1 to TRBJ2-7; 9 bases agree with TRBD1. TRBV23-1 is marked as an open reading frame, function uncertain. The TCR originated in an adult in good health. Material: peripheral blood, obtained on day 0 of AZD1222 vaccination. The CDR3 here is CAYLTGQGTYEQYF. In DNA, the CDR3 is TGCGCCTACTTAACCGGACAGGGGACCTACGAGCAGTACTTC.